Listed below are T cell receptor beta chains from one sample, sequenced in a study of T cells after yellow fever vaccination. One entry per CDR3 protein, called by TCRdb with MiXCR from the 5' RACE reads. Of 200,000 to 300,000 distinct CDR3 sequences in the sample, less than 9% were seen once. The specimen was CD4+ T cells sorted from PBMCs, collected 15 days after the yellow fever booster vaccination. The receptor set was obtained from a man in his thirties or forties who received the YFV17D yellow fever vaccine. Both conserved end residues are part of each CDR3. A D gene is named only where the DNA matches it firmly. Clone size is stated in some rows and not others, as once, few, many or a class when expanded.

clone size: many; D gene: .; J gene: TRBJ2-1; V gene: TRBV27; CDR3 DNA: TGTGCCAGCAGTGCAGGTGGTTTCGGCAATGAGCAGTTCTTC; CDR3 protein: CASSAGGFGNEQFF
clone size: few; D gene: .; J gene: TRBJ1-1; V gene: TRBV12-3/TRBV12-4; CDR3 DNA: TGTGCCAGCAGTGCCCACAAGGCGAACACTGAAGCTTTCTTT; CDR3 protein: CASSAHKANTEAFF
clone size: .; D gene: TRBD1; J gene: TRBJ1-2; V gene: TRBV12-3/TRBV12-4; CDR3 DNA: TGTGCCAGCAGTCAGGACAGGGGATTGGATGGCTACACCTTC; CDR3 protein: CASSQDRGLDGYTF
clone size: .; D gene: TRBD1; J gene: TRBJ2-7; V gene: TRBV5-1; CDR3 DNA: TGCGCCAGCAGCTTGGGGGACAGCAGCTCACACTACGAGCAGTACTTC; CDR3 protein: CASSLGDSSSHYEQYF
clone size: .; D gene: TRBD1; J gene: TRBJ1-3; V gene: TRBV11-2; CDR3 DNA: TGTGCCAGCAGCTGGGACAGTGCTGGAAACACCATATATTTT; CDR3 protein: CASSWDSAGNTIYF
clone size: few; D gene: TRBD2; J gene: TRBJ2-5; V gene: TRBV12-3/TRBV12-4; CDR3 DNA: TGTGCCAGCAGTTCTGCCTCGGGAGGGGGGGAGACCCAGTACTTC; CDR3 protein: CASSSASGGGETQYF
clone size: .; D gene: .; J gene: TRBJ2-7; V gene: TRBV12-3/TRBV12-4; CDR3 DNA: TGTGCCAGCAGCCTCACTAATGGCGAGCAGTACTTC; CDR3 protein: CASSLTNGEQYF
clone size: many; D gene: TRBD2; J gene: TRBJ2-1; V gene: TRBV29-1; CDR3 DNA: TGCAGCGGGACCGGGACTAGCGGGATGGGGGGCCATGAGCAGTTCTTC; CDR3 protein: CSGTGTSGMGGHEQFF
clone size: few; D gene: .; J gene: TRBJ1-1; V gene: TRBV11-2; CDR3 DNA: TGTGCCAGCAGCTCCGTCCCTGTATCGGCTGAAGCTTTCTTT; CDR3 protein: CASSSVPVSAEAFF
clone size: few; D gene: TRBD1; J gene: TRBJ1-1; V gene: TRBV20-1; CDR3 DNA: TGCAGTGCTAGCCGGACAGGGGAGACTGAAGCTTTCTTT; CDR3 protein: CSASRTGETEAFF